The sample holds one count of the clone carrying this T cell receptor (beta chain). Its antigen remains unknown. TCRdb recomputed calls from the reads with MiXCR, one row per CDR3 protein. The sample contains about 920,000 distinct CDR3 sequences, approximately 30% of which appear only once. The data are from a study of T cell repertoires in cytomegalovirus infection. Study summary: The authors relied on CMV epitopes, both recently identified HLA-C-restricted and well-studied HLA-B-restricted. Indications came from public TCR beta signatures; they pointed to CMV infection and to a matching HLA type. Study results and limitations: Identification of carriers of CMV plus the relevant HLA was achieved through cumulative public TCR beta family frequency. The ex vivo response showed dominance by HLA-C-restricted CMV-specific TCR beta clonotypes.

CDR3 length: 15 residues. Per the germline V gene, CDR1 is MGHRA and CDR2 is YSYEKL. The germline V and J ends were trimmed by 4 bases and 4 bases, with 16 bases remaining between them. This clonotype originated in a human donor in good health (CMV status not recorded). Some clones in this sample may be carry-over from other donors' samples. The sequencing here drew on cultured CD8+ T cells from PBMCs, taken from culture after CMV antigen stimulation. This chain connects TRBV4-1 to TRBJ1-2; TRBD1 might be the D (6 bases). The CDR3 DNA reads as TGCGCCAGCAGCCTGTTGACAGGAAACTCCTATGGCTACACCTTC. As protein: CASSLLTGNSYGYTF.